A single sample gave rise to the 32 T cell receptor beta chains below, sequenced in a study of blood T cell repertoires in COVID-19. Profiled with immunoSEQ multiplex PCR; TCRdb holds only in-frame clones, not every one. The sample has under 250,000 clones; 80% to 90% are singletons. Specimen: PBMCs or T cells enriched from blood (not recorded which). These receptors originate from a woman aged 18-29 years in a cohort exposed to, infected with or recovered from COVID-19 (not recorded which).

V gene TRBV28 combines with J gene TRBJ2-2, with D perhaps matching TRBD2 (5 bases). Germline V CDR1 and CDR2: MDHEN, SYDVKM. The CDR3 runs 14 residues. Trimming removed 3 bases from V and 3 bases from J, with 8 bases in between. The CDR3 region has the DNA TGTGCCAGCAGTTTCTCCGGGGACACCGGGGAGCTGTTTTTT. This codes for CASSFSGDTGELFF.

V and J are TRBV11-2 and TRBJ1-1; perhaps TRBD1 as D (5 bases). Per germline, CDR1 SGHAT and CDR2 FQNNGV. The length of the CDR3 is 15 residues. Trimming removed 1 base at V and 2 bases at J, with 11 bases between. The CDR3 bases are TGTGCCAGCAGCTTAGGAACAGGCGGTAACACTGAAGCTTTCTTT. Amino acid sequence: CASSLGTGGNTEAFF.

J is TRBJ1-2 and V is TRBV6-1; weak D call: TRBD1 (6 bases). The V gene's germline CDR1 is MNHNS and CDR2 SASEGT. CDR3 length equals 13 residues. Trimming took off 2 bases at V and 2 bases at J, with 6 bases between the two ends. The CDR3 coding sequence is TGTGCCAGCAGTGAAAGGGGGAACTATGGCTACACCTTC. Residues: CASSERGNYGYTF.

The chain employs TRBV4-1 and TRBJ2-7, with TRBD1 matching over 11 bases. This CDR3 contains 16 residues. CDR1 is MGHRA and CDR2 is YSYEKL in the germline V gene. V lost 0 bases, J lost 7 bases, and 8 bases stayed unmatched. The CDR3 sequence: CASSQEGDRGSEEQYF. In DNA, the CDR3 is TGCGCCAGCAGCCAAGAGGGGGACAGGGGGTCGGAGGAGCAGTACTTC.

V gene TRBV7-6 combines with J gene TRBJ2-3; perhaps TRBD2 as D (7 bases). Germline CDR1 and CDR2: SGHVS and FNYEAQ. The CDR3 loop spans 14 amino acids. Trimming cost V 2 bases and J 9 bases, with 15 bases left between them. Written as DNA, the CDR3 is TGTGCCAGCAGCTTAAGCAGGGGCGGGAGCACGCAGTATTTT. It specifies CASSLSRGGSTQYF.

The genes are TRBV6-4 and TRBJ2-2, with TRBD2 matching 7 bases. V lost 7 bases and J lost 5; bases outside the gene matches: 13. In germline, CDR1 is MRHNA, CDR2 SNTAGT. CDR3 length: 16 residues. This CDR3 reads CASKGPGGRGTGELFF. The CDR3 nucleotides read TGTGCCAGCAAGGGGCCGGGAGGCCGGGGGACCGGGGAGCTGTTTTTT.

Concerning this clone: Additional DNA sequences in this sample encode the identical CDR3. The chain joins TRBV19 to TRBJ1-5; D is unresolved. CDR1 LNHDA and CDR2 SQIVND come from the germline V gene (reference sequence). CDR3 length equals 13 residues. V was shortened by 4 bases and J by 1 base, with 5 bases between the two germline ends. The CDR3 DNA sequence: TGTGCCAGTAGTAGCAGGAGCAATCAGCCCCAGCATTTT. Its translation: CASSSRSNQPQHF.

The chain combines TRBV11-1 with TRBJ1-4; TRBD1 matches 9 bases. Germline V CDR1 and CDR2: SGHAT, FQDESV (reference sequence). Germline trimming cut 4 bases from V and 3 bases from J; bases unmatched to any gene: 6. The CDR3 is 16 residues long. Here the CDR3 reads CASSSTRDRANEKLFF. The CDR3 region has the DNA TGTGCCAGCAGCTCAACCCGGGACAGGGCTAATGAAAAACTGTTTTTT.

In DNA form, the CDR3 reads TGTGCCAGCAGCCAAGCAGAGCGGGAGGAGTTTGAGCAGTTCTTC. Translated, it gives CASSQAEREEFEQFF. The V call is TRBV3-1 (or the pseudogene TRBV3-2), the J call TRBJ2-1, with TRBD2 identical over 9 bases. Trimming at V came to 1 base and at J to 9 bases, leaving 7 bases not matched to a gene. CDR3 length: 15 residues. CDR1 and CDR2 from the germline V gene are LGHDT and YNNKEL (reference sequence).

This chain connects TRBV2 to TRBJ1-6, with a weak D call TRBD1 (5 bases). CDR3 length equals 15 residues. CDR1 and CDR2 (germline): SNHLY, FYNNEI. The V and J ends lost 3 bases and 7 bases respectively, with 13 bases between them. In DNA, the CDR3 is TGTGCCAGCAGTGATGGCAGGGCCGACAATTCACCCCTCCACTTT. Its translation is CASSDGRADNSPLHF.

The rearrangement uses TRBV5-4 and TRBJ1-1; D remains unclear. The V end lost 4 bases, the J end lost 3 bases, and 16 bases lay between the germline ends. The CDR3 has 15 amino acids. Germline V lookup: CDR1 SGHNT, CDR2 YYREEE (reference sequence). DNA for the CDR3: TGTGCCAGCAGCCCCCACCCCGGTCGGGACACTGAAGCTTTCTTT. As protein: CASSPHPGRDTEAFF. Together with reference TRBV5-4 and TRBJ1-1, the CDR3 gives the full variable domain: ETGVTQSPTHLIKTRGQQVTLRCSSQSGHNTVSWYQQALGQGPQFIFQYYREEENGRGNFPPRFSGLQFPNYSSELNVNALELDDSALYLCASSPHPGRDTEAFFGQGTRLTVV.

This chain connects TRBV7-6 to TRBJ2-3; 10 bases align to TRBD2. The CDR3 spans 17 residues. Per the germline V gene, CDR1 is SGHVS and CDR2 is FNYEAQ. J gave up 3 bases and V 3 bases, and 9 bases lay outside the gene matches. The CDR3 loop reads CASSLLLAGFGTDTQYF. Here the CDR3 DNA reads TGTGCCAGCAGCTTGCTACTAGCGGGGTTTGGTACAGATACGCAGTATTTT. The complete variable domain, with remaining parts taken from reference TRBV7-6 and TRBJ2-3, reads GAGVSQSPRYKVTKRGQDVALRCDPISGHVSLYWYRQALGQGPEFLTYFNYEAQQDKSGLPNDRFSAERPEGSISTLTIQRTEQRDSAMYRCASSLLLAGFGTDTQYFGPGTRLTVL.

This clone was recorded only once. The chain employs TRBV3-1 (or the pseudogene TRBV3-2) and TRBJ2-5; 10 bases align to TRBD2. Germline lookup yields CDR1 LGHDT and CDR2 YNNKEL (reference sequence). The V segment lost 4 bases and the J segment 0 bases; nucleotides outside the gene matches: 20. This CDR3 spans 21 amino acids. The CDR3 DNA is TGTGCCAGCAGCCTCCTTTATAGGGGGGAGGGACTAGCGAGCTACCAAGAGACCCAGTACTTC. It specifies CASSLLYRGEGLASYQETQYF.

The CDR3 region has the DNA TGCAGCGTTGTTCCGCTTACAGGGGTGGACTATGGCTACACCTTC. This translates into CSVVPLTGVDYGYTF. The chain uses TRBV29-1 and TRBJ1-2; 7 bases line up with TRBD1. The V segment lost 4 bases and the J segment 3 bases; nucleotides outside the gene matches: 11. Germline CDR1 is SQVTM and CDR2 is ANQGSEA. CDR3 length: 15 residues.

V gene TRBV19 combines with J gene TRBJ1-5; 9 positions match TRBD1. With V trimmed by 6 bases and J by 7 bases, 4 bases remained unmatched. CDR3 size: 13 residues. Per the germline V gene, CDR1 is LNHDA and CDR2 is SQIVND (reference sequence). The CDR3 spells CASSGQGRQPQHF. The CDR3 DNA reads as TGTGCCAGTAGCGGACAGGGGAGACAGCCCCAGCATTTT.

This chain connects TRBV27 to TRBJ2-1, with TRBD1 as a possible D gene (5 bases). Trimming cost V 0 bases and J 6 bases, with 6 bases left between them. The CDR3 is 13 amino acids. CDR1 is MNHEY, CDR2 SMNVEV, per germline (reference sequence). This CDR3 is CASSLSRGNEQFF. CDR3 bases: TGTGCCAGCAGTTTATCAAGGGGCAATGAGCAGTTCTTC.

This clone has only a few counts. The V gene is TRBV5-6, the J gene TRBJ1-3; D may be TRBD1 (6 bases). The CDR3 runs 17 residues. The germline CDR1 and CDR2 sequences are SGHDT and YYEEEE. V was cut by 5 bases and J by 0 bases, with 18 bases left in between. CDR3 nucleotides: TGTGCCAGCAGGCGTACCGGGACACCCGACTCTGGAAACACCATATATTTT. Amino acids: CASRRTGTPDSGNTIYF.

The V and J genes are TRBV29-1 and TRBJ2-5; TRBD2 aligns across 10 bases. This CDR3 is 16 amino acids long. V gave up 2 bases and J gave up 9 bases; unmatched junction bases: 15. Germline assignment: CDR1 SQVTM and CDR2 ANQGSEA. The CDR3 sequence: CSVEIRGSGRLSAQYF. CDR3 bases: TGCAGCGTTGAAATCCGTGGTAGCGGGAGGCTTAGCGCCCAGTACTTC.

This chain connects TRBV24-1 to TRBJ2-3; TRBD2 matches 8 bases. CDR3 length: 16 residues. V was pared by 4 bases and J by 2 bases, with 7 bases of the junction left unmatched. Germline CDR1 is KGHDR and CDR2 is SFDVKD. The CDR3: CATSDPSGSTTDTQYF. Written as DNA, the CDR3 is TGTGCCACCAGTGACCCTAGCGGGTCCACCACAGATACGCAGTATTTT.

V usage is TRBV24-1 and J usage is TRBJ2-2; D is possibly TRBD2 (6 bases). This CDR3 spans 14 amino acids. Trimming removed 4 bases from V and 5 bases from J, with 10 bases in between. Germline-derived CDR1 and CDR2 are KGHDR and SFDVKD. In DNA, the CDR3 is TGTGCCACCAGTGAACCCGGACTAACCGGGGAGCTGTTTTTT. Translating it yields CATSEPGLTGELFF.

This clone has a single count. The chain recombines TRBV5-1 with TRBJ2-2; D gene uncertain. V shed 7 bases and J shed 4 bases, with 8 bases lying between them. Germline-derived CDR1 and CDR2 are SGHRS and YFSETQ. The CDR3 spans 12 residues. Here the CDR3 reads CASGPGTGELFF. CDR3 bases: TGCGCCAGCGGTCCCGGCACCGGGGAGCTGTTTTTT.

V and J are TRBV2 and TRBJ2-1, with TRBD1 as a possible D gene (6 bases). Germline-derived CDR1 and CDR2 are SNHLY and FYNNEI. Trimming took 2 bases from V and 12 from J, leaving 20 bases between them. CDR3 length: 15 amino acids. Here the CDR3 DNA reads TGTGCCAGCAGTGAACCAACAGGCGATCAGGGGTCGCAGTTCTTC. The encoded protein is CASSEPTGDQGSQFF.

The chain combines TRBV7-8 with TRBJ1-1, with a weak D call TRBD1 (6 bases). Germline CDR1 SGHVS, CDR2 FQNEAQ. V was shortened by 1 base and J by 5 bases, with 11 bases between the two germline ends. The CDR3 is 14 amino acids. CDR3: CASSLGGGGTEAFF. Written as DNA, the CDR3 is TGTGCCAGCAGCTTAGGAGGGGGTGGTACTGAAGCTTTCTTT.

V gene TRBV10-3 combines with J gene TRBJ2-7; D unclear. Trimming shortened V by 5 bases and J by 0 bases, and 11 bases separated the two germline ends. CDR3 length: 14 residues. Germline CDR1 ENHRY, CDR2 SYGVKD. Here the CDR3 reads CAISSDTFSYEQYF. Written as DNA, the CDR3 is TGTGCCATCAGTTCCGACACCTTCTCCTACGAGCAGTACTTC.

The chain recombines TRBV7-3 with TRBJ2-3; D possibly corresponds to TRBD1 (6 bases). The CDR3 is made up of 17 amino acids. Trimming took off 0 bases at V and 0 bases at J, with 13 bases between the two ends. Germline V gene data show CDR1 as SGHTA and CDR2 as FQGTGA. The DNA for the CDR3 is TGTGCCAGCAGCTTAACGACAGGCGGGCCTAGCACAGATACGCAGTATTTT. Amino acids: CASSLTTGGPSTDTQYF.

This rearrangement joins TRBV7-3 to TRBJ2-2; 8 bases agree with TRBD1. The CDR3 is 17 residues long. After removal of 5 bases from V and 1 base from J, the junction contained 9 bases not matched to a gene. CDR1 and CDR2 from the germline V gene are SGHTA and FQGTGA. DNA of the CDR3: TGTGCCAGCAGCCCTACCGGACAGGGTGGGAACACCGGGGAGCTGTTTTTT. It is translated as CASSPTGQGGNTGELFF.

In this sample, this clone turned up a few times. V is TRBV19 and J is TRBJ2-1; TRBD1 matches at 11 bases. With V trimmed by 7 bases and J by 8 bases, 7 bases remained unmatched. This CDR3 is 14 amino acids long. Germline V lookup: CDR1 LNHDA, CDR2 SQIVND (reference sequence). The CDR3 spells CASTGGQGGHEQFF. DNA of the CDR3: TGTGCCAGTACGGGGGGACAGGGGGGCCATGAGCAGTTCTTC.

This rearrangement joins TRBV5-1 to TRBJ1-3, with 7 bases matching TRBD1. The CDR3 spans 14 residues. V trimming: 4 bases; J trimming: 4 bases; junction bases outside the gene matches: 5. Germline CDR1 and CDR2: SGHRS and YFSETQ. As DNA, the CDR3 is TGCGCCAGCAGCGTCACAGGGGAGGGAAACACCATATATTTT. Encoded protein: CASSVTGEGNTIYF.

Written as DNA, the CDR3 is TGTGCCAGTAGTATAGGTATTTCTGGGGCCAACGTCCTGACTTTC. The encoded protein is CASSIGISGANVLTF. V gene TRBV19 combines with J gene TRBJ2-6; D is uncertain. The CDR3 runs to 15 residues. Trimming stripped 1 base from V and 1 base from J, with 5 bases between. CDR1 is LNHDA, CDR2 SQIVND, per germline (reference sequence).

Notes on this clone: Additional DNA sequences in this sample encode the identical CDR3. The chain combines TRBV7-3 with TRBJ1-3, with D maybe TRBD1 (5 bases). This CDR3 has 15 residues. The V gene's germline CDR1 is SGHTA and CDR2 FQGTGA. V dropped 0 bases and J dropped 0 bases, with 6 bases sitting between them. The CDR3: CASSLTGGSGNTIYF. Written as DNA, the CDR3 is TGTGCCAGCAGCTTAACCGGGGGCTCTGGAAACACCATATATTTT.

The CDR3 protein is CASSELGQSLYRLQPQHF. DNA of the CDR3: TGTGCCAGCAGTGAATTGGGACAGAGTCTTTACCGATTACAGCCCCAGCATTTT. The rearrangement joins TRBV6-1 to TRBJ1-5; 7 positions agree with TRBD1. The length of the CDR3 is 18 residues. The germline V gene has CDR1 MNHNS and CDR2 SASEGT. V shed 2 bases, J shed 7 bases, and the junction held 17 bases outside the gene matches.

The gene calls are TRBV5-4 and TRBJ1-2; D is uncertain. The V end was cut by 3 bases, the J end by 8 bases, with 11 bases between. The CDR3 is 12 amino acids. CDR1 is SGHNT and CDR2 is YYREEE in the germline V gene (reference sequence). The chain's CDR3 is CASSSGYGGYTF. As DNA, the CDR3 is TGTGCCAGCAGCTCGGGGTACGGAGGCTACACCTTC.